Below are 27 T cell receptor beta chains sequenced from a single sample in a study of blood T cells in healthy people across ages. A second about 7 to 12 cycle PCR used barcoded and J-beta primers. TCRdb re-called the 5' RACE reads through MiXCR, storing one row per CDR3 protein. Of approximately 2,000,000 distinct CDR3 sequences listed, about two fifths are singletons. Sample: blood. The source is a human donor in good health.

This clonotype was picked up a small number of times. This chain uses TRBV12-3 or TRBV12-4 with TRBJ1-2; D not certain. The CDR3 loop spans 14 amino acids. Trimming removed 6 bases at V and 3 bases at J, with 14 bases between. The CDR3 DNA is TGTGCCAGCAGCCGTCTACGGTACTACTATGGCTACACCTTC. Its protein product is CASSRLRYYYGYTF.

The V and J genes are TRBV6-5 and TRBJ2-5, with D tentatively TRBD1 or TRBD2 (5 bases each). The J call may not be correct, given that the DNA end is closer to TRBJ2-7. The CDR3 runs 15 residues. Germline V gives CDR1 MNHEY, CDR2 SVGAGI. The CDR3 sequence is CASSYSRGEWGEQYF. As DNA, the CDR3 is TGTGCCAGCAGTTACTCGAGAGGGGAGTGGGGCGAGCAGTACTTC.

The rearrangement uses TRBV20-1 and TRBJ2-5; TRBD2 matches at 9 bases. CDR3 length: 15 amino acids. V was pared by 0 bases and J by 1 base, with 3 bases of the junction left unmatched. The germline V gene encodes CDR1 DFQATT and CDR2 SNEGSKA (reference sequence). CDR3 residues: CSARDERGAQETQYF. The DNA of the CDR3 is TGCAGTGCTAGAGACGAGCGGGGGGCCCAAGAGACCCAGTACTTC.

The CDR3, as DNA: TGTGCCAGCAGCGTGGGGGAACGGTACAATGAGCAGTTCTTC. As protein: CASSVGERYNEQFF. The rearrangement links TRBV9 to TRBJ2-1, with D perhaps assigned TRBD1 or TRBD2 (5 bases each). Trimming cost V 2 bases and J 4 bases, with 10 bases left between them. The CDR3 is 14 residues long. In germline, CDR1 is SGDLS, CDR2 YYNGEE.

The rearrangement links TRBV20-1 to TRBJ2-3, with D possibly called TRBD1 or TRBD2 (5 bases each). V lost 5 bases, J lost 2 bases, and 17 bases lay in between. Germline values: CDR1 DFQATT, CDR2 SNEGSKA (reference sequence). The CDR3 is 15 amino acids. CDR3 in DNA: TGCAGTGCTCAATCCGGGACCCTTTTCACAGATACGCAGTATTTT. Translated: CSAQSGTLFTDTQYF.

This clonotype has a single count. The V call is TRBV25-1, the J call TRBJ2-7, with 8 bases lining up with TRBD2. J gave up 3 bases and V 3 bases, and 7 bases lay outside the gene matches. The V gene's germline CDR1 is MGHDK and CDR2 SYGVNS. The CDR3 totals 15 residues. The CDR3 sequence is CASSDSVSGDYEQYF. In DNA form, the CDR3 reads TGTGCCAGCAGTGATTCAGTTAGCGGGGACTACGAGCAGTACTTC.

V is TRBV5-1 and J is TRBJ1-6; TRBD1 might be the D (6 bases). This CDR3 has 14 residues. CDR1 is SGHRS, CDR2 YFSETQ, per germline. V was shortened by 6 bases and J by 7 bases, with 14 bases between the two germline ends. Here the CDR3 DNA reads TGCGCCAGCAACGGGCACAGGGACAATTCACCCCTCCACTTT. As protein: CASNGHRDNSPLHF.

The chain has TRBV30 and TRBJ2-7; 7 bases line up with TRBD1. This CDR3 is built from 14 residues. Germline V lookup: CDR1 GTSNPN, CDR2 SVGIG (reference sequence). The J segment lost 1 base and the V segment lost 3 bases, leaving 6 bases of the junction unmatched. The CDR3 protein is CAWSKLQGSYEQYF. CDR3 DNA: TGTGCCTGGAGCAAATTACAGGGGTCCTACGAGCAGTACTTC.

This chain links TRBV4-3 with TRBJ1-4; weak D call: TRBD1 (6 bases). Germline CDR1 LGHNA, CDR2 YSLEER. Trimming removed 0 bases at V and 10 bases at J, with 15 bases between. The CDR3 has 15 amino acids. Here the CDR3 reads CASSQDKGQRGKLFF. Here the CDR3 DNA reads TGCGCCAGCAGCCAAGATAAGGGACAAAGAGGAAAACTGTTTTTT.

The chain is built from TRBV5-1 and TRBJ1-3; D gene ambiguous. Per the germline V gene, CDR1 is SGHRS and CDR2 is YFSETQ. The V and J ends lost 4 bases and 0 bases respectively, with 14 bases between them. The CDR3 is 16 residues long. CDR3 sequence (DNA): TGCGCCAGCAGCGTAGGATCGTTGAGCTCTGGAAACACCATATATTTT. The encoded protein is CASSVGSLSSGNTIYF.

CDR3: CASSHDNSGANVLTF. CDR3 sequence (DNA): TGTGCCAGCTCTCACGACAATTCTGGGGCCAACGTCCTGACTTTC. V and J are TRBV25-1 and TRBJ2-6; D is unresolved. The germline gives CDR1 MGHDK, CDR2 SYGVNS. This CDR3 is built from 15 residues. V was pared by 8 bases and J by 1 base, with 12 bases between.

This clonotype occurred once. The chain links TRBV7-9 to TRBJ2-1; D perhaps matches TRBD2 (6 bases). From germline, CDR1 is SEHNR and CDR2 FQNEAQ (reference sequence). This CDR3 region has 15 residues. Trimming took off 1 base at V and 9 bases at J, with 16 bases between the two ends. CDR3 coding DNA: TGTGCCAGCAGCTTAGTAGGGACTCCTCAGTTTGAGCAGTTCTTC. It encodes CASSLVGTPQFEQFF.

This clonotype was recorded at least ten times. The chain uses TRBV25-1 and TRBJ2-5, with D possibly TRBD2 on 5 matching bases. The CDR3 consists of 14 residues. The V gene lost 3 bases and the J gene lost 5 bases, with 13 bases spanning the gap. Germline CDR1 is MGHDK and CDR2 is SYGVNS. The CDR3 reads CASSESFRGETQYF. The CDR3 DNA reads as TGTGCCAGCAGTGAGTCATTCCGAGGGGAGACCCAGTACTTC. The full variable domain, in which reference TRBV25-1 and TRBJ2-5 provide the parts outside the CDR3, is EADIYQTPRYLVIGTGKKITLECSQTMGHDKMYWYQQDPGMELHLIHYSYGVNSTEKGDLSSESTVSRIRTEHFPLTLESARPSHTSQYLCASSESFRGETQYFGPGTRLLVL.

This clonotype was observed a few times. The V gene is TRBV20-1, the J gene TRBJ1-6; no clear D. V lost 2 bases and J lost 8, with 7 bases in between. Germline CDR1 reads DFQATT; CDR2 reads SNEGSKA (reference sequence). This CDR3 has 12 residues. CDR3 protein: CSARRKDSPLHF. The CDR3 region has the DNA TGCAGTGCTAGACGGAAGGATTCACCCCTCCACTTT.

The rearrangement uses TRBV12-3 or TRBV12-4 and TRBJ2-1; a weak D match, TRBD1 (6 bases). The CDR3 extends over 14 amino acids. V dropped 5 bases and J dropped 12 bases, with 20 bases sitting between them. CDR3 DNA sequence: TGTGCCAGCAGTCTCGCCACAGGGAACCATGGGCAGTTCTTC. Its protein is CASSLATGNHGQFF.

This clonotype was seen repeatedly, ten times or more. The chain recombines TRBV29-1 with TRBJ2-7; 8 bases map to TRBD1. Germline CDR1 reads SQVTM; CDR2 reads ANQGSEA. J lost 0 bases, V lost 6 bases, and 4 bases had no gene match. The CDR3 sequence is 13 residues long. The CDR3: CSVTGAISYEQYF. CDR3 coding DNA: TGCAGCGTGACAGGGGCTATCTCCTACGAGCAGTACTTC.

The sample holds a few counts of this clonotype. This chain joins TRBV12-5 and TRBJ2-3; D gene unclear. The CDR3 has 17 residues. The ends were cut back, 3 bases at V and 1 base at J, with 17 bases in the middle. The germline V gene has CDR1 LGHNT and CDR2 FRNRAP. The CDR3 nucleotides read TGTGCTAGTGGTTTTAGCCTTGGGGTTTCCCGCACAGATACGCAGTATTTT. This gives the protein CASGFSLGVSRTDTQYF.

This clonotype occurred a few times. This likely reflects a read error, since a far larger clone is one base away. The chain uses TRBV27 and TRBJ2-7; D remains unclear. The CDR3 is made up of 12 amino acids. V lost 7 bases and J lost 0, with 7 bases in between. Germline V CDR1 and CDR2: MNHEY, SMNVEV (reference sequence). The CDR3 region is CASISSSYEQYF. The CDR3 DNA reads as TGTGCCAGCATTTCGAGCTCCTACGAGCAGTACTTC.

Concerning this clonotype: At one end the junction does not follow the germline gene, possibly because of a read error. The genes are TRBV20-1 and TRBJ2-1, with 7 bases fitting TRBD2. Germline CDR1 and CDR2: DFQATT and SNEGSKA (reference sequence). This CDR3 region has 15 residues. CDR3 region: CSAPGRGGRNNGQFF. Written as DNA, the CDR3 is TGCAGTGCTCCAGGGCGCGGGGGAAGAAACAATGGGCAGTTCTTC.

The CDR3 spells CSVLTGAHGYTF. The DNA of the CDR3 is TGCAGCGTTCTGACAGGGGCTCATGGCTACACCTTC. The rearrangement links TRBV29-1 to TRBJ1-2; 8 bases are shared with TRBD1. The CDR3 spans 12 residues. The trim removed 5 bases at V and 6 bases at J, leaving 5 bases unmatched. Germline V gene sequence: CDR1 SQVTM, CDR2 ANQGSEA.

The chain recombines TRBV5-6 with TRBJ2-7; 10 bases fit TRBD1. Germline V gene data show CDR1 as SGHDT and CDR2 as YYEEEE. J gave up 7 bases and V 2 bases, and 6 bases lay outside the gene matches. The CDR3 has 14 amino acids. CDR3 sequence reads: CASSFGTGVEEQYF. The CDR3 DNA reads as TGTGCCAGCAGCTTTGGGACAGGGGTTGAAGAGCAGTACTTC.

CDR3 nucleotide sequence: TGTGCCAGCAGTTTAACATATCCTGAAGCTTTCTTT. This codes for CASSLTYPEAFF. The chain recombines TRBV28 with TRBJ1-1; D is unclear. This CDR3 is 12 amino acids long. Trimming removed 2 bases at V and 6 bases at J, with 7 bases between. Per germline, CDR1 MDHEN and CDR2 SYDVKM.

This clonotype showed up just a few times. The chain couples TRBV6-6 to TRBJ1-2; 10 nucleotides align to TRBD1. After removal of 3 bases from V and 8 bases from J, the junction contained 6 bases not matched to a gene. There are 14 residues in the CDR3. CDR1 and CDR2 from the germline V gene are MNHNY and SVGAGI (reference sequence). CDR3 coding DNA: TGTGCCAGCAGTTATGGGACAGGGGCCGGGGGCTACACCTTC. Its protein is CASSYGTGAGGYTF.

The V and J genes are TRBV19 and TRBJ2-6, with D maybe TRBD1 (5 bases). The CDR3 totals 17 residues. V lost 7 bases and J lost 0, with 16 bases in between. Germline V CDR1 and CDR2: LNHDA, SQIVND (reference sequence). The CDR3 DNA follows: TGTGCCAGTAATGACGACAGAATCGTCTCTGGGGCCAACGTCCTGACTTTC. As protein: CASNDDRIVSGANVLTF.

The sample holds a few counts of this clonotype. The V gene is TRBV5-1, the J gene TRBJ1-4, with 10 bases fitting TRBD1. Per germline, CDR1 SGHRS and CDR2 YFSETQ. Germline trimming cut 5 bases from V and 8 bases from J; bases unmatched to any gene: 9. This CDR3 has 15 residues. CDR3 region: CASSRAGTGEEKLFF. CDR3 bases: TGCGCCAGCAGTCGTGCCGGGACAGGGGAAGAAAAACTGTTTTTT.

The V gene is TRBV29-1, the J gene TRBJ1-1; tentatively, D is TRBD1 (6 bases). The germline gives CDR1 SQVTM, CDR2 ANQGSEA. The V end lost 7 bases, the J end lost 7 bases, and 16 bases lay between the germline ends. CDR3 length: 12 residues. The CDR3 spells CSAARGDGEAFF. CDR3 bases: TGCAGCGCTGCAAGGGGGGACGGTGAAGCTTTCTTT.

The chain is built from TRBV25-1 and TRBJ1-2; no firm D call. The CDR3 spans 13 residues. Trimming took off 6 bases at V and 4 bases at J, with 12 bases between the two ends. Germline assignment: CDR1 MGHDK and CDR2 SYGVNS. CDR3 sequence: CASREGSFYGYTF. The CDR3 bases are TGTGCCAGCAGGGAGGGAAGTTTCTATGGCTACACCTTC.